These 29 T cell receptor beta chains were all obtained from the same sample, sequenced in a study of blood T cell repertoires in COVID-19. The repertoire was sequenced with immunoSEQ multiplex PCR; TCRdb's copy has only in-frame clones and lacks some. This sample has 200,000 to 300,000 clones; around 89% occur once, and the top ten carry roughly 1.2%. Sequencing was done on a sample of PBMCs or T cells enriched from blood (not recorded which). These receptors all come from a woman between 40 and 55 years old with acute COVID-19.

J is TRBJ1-5 and V is TRBV29-1; 9 bases map to TRBD1. Germline CDR1 is SQVTM and CDR2 is ANQGSEA. V shed 6 bases, J shed 3 bases, and the junction held 6 bases outside the gene matches. The CDR3 has 14 residues. The CDR3, as DNA: TGCAGCGTCTCCGGGACAGGGTTCAATCAGCCCCAGCATTTT. Translating gives CSVSGTGFNQPQHF.

The chain couples TRBV4-3 to TRBJ2-5; 9 nucleotides agree with TRBD2. Germline CDR1 reads LGHNA; CDR2 reads YSLEER. The CDR3 extends over 17 amino acids. The ends lost 1 base at V and 4 bases at J; junction bases unmatched: 10. The CDR3 is CASSQGRAGGPGETQYF. The CDR3 coding sequence is TGCGCCAGCAGCCAAGGACGGGCGGGAGGGCCCGGAGAGACCCAGTACTTC.

V and J are TRBV6-2 or TRBV6-3 and TRBJ2-1, with 9 bases matching TRBD2. Germline loops: CDR1 MNHEY, CDR2 SVGEGT. Trimming at V came to 6 bases and at J to 0 bases, leaving 6 bases not matched to a gene. This CDR3 is built from 16 residues. DNA of the CDR3: TGTGCCAGCAGCCTCCTAGCGGGGTTCTCCTACAATGAGCAGTTCTTC. Its translation: CASSLLAGFSYNEQFF.

The chain is built from TRBV27 and TRBJ1-3, with D maybe TRBD1 (5 bases). CDR1 and CDR2 (germline): MNHEY, SMNVEV (reference sequence). The CDR3 has 15 residues. V lost 3 bases and J lost 0, with 9 bases in between. CDR3 DNA sequence: TGTGCCAGCAGTTTCTCCGGGGGCTCTGGAAACACCATATATTTT. Translation gives CASSFSGGSGNTIYF.

The chain couples TRBV27 to TRBJ1-2; no firm D call. CDR3 length equals 14 residues. V was clipped by 9 bases and J by 5 bases, with 19 bases between them. Germline-derived CDR1 and CDR2 are MNHEY and SMNVEV (reference sequence). CDR3 region: CASSGKPYGYGYTF. DNA of the CDR3: TGTGCCAGTTCCGGGAAGCCCTACGGATATGGCTACACCTTC.

V gene TRBV7-2 combines with J gene TRBJ1-2; the match to TRBD1 covers 8 bases. This CDR3 spans 14 amino acids. Germline CDR1 is SGHTA and CDR2 is FQGNSA. V trimming: 5 bases; J trimming: 4 bases; junction bases outside the gene matches: 6. The chain's CDR3 is CASSVKGQAYGYTF. The CDR3 nucleotides read TGTGCCAGCAGCGTTAAGGGACAGGCCTATGGCTACACCTTC.

This chain joins TRBV20-1 and TRBJ1-5, with D hard to call. The V gene lost 6 bases and the J gene lost 4 bases, with 4 bases spanning the gap. The CDR3 length is 10 residues. Germline V gives CDR1 DFQATT, CDR2 SNEGSKA (reference sequence). CDR3 bases: TGCAGTGCCGGTAATCAGCCCCAGCATTTT. Translation gives CSAGNQPQHF.

The count of this clone is one. This rearrangement joins TRBV11-3 to TRBJ1-6; 10 nucleotides match TRBD1. The CDR3 sequence is 15 residues long. Losses at the gene ends were 5 bases for V and 7 bases for J; bases not matched to a gene: 5. Germline values: CDR1 SGHNT, CDR2 YENEEA. The CDR3 is CASSPGQGRNSPLHF. DNA for the CDR3: TGTGCCAGCAGCCCGGGACAGGGGAGGAATTCACCCCTCCACTTT.

With respect to this clone: Other DNA sequences in the sample encode the same CDR3. The chain is built from TRBV2 and TRBJ1-5; 10 bases map to TRBD1. CDR1 is SNHLY, CDR2 FYNNEI, per germline. V was pared by 4 bases and J by 4 bases, with 1 base of the junction left unmatched. The CDR3 contains 14 residues. CDR3 loop: CASSGTGGNQPQHF. CDR3 nucleotides: TGTGCCAGCAGTGGGACAGGGGGGAATCAGCCCCAGCATTTT.

The chain combines TRBV4-1 with TRBJ1-1, with a weak D call TRBD1 (6 bases). V gave up 4 bases and J gave up 0 bases, with 21 bases separating them. Germline V gene lookup returns CDR1 MGHRA and CDR2 YSYEKL. The CDR3 is 18 amino acids. The CDR3 DNA reads TGCGCCAGCAGCCGACCCGACCGCGGGGGCCGCATGAACACTGAAGCTTTCTTT. It is translated as CASSRPDRGGRMNTEAFF.

V usage is TRBV5-4 and J usage is TRBJ2-1; 10 nucleotides agree with TRBD2. The CDR3 sequence is 16 residues long. Trimming took 4 bases from V and 5 from J; bases not matched to a gene: 9. The germline CDR1 and CDR2 sequences are SGHNT and YYREEE (reference sequence). CDR3 in DNA: TGTGCCAGCAGCCCGGTACTAGCGGGACCGAACAATGAGCAGTTCTTC. Protein: CASSPVLAGPNNEQFF.

The V gene is TRBV4-3, the J gene TRBJ1-1; D unclear. The germline V gene has CDR1 LGHNA and CDR2 YSLEER. There are 14 residues in the CDR3. The V end lost 4 bases, the J end lost 3 bases, and 12 bases lay between the germline ends. CDR3 protein: CASSPLDSDTEAFF. The CDR3, as DNA: TGCGCCAGCAGCCCCCTCGATAGCGACACTGAAGCTTTCTTT.

The genes are TRBV30 and TRBJ2-7; no clear D. Between the trimmed V and J ends, which lost 0 bases and 6 bases, there was a span of 6 bases. This CDR3 is 11 amino acids long. CDR1 and CDR2 from the germline V gene are GTSNPN and SVGIG (reference sequence). CDR3: CAWSVGLEQYF. Written as DNA, the CDR3 is TGTGCCTGGAGTGTCGGTCTCGAGCAGTACTTC.

The rearrangement joins TRBV9 to TRBJ1-1; no reliable D call. The germline gives CDR1 SGDLS, CDR2 YYNGEE. CDR3 length: 14 amino acids. V was clipped by 4 bases and J by 0 bases, with 10 bases between them. The CDR3, as DNA: TGTGCCAGCAGCACCAGACAATTGAACACTGAAGCTTTCTTT. It yields the protein CASSTRQLNTEAFF.

The chain is built from TRBV11-2 and TRBJ1-1, with D tentatively TRBD1 (5 bases). V lost 2 bases to trimming and J lost 6 bases, with 13 bases between them. There are 14 residues in the CDR3. CDR1 and CDR2 (germline): SGHAT, FQNNGV. CDR3 in amino acids: CASSLRSGFPEAFF. DNA for the CDR3: TGTGCCAGCAGCTTAAGGTCAGGGTTCCCTGAAGCTTTCTTT.

The count of this clone is one. J is TRBJ1-3 and V is TRBV28; D unresolved. The CDR3 consists of 15 residues. The ends were cut back, 0 bases at V and 1 base at J, with 7 bases in the middle. From germline, CDR1 is MDHEN and CDR2 SYDVKM. DNA for the CDR3: TGTGCCAGCAGTTTATGGGGCGGGTCTGGAAACACCATATATTTT. Translated, it gives CASSLWGGSGNTIYF. Full variable domain (remainder filled in from reference TRBV28 and TRBJ1-3): DVKVTQSSRYLVKRTGEKVFLECVQDMDHENMFWYRQDPGLGLRLIYFSYDVKMKEKGDIPEGYSVSREKKERFSLILESASTNQTSMYLCASSLWGGSGNTIYFGEGSWLTVV.

V gene TRBV6-2 or TRBV6-3 combines with J gene TRBJ1-2; TRBD1 aligns across 7 bases. V lost 4 bases and J lost 4; bases outside the gene matches: 12. There are 16 residues in the CDR3. The germline gives CDR1 MNHEY, CDR2 SVGEGT. This CDR3 reads CASSSPPGQSIYGYTF. Here the CDR3 DNA reads TGTGCCAGCAGTTCGCCTCCGGGACAGTCTATCTATGGCTACACCTTC.

The J gene is TRBJ1-6, the V gene TRBV27, with TRBD1 as a possible D gene (6 bases). This CDR3 has 13 amino acids. V lost 10 bases and J lost 10, with 17 bases in between. Per the germline V gene, CDR1 is MNHEY and CDR2 is SMNVEV (reference sequence). This CDR3 reads CATLGGVGSPLHF. The CDR3 DNA is TGTGCCACCTTAGGGGGTGTGGGATCACCCCTCCACTTT.

The gene calls are TRBV6-5 and TRBJ1-1; D might be TRBD1 (5 bases). V lost 7 bases and J lost 5, with 20 bases in between. Germline-derived CDR1 and CDR2 are MNHEY and SVGAGI. The length of the CDR3 is 15 residues. The CDR3 protein is CASTTTAVGATEAFF. The CDR3 coding sequence is TGTGCCAGCACCACTACGGCGGTTGGGGCAACTGAAGCTTTCTTT.

CDR3 region: CASSQDYQGSHTEAFF. In DNA form, the CDR3 reads TGCGCCAGCAGCCAAGATTATCAGGGGAGTCACACTGAAGCTTTCTTT. The chain recombines TRBV4-3 with TRBJ1-1; tentative D call: TRBD1 (6 bases). CDR1 and CDR2 (germline): LGHNA, YSLEER. The CDR3 is 16 residues long. V was pared by 0 bases and J by 3 bases, with 14 bases between.

The gene calls are TRBV5-1 and TRBJ2-3, with 7 positions matching TRBD2. Looked up from germline, CDR1 is SGHRS and CDR2 is YFSETQ. This CDR3 contains 15 residues. V shed 4 bases and J 0 bases; nucleotides not matched to a gene: 5. CDR3 sequence: CASSDPSGSTDTQYF. CDR3 nucleotide sequence: TGCGCCAGCAGCGACCCTAGCGGTAGCACAGATACGCAGTATTTT.

The chain links TRBV4-1 to TRBJ2-1; TRBD2 might be the D (6 bases). CDR3 size: 14 residues. CDR1 MGHRA and CDR2 YSYEKL come from the germline V gene. V lost 1 base and J 9 bases, leaving 13 bases between the germline ends. The CDR3 region is CASSQGAGSREQFF. The CDR3 coding sequence is TGCGCCAGCAGCCAAGGGGCGGGGAGTCGTGAGCAGTTCTTC.

CDR3 protein: CASSKDRVGGYEQFF. The CDR3 nucleotides are TGCGCCAGCAGCAAGGACAGGGTGGGTGGGTATGAGCAGTTCTTC. The V call is TRBV4-1, the J call TRBJ2-1; 8 bases fit TRBD1. There are 15 residues in the CDR3. Germline V gene data show CDR1 as MGHRA and CDR2 as YSYEKL. Losses at the gene ends were 5 bases for V and 8 bases for J; bases not matched to a gene: 11.

V usage is TRBV5-1 and J usage is TRBJ2-5; 10 nucleotides align to TRBD2. Trimming at V came to 8 bases and at J to 5 bases, leaving 6 bases not matched to a gene. The length of the CDR3 is 13 residues. Per germline, CDR1 SGHRS and CDR2 YFSETQ. CDR3 amino acids: CASSAGGDETQYF. The CDR3 region has the DNA TGCGCCAGTTCAGCGGGAGGGGACGAGACCCAGTACTTC.

This clone was recorded once. The V call is TRBV5-5, the J call TRBJ2-3; TRBD1 agrees at 8 bases. From germline, CDR1 is SGHKS and CDR2 YYEKEE (reference sequence). The V segment lost 0 bases and the J segment 5 bases; nucleotides outside the gene matches: 11. This CDR3 has 17 residues. In DNA, the CDR3 is TGTGCCAGCAGCTTGGCCATTACCAGGGGGCGAGGAGATACGCAGTATTTT. Residues: CASSLAITRGRGDTQYF.

V gene TRBV7-9 combines with J gene TRBJ2-3; 8 bases map to TRBD2. J gave up 4 bases and V 5 bases, and 14 bases lay outside the gene matches. Germline loops: CDR1 SEHNR, CDR2 FQNEAQ (reference sequence). The CDR3 spans 17 residues. Here the CDR3 reads CASSPHPGKREPDTQYF. CDR3 coding DNA: TGTGCCAGCAGCCCCCACCCGGGCAAGCGGGAGCCAGATACGCAGTATTTT.

The CDR3 sequence: CASSSPIWRGNTEAFF. The CDR3, as DNA: TGTGCCAGCAGTTCCCCAATATGGAGGGGAAACACTGAAGCTTTCTTT. The chain carries TRBV6-5 and TRBJ1-1; possibly TRBD1 for D (5 bases). This CDR3 has 16 amino acids. Looked up from germline, CDR1 is MNHEY and CDR2 is SVGAGI. Between the trimmed V and J ends, which lost 4 bases and 2 bases, there was a span of 17 bases.

The chain links TRBV7-9 to TRBJ2-1; 12 bases map to TRBD2. The CDR3 is 18 amino acids. V lost 1 base and J lost 3; bases outside the gene matches: 7. The germline V gene encodes CDR1 SEHNR and CDR2 FQNEAQ (reference sequence). CDR3 DNA: TGTGCCAGCAGCTTAGACCTAGCGGGAGGGCCGGGCTACAATGAGCAGTTCTTC. The encoded protein is CASSLDLAGGPGYNEQFF.

V usage is TRBV7-9 and J usage is TRBJ1-5, with D possibly being TRBD1 (5 bases). Germline V gives CDR1 SEHNR, CDR2 FQNEAQ (reference sequence). The V gene lost 5 bases and the J gene lost 0 bases, with 14 bases spanning the gap. The CDR3 runs to 16 residues. The CDR3 DNA reads TGTGCCAGCAGCCGAGTCGGGGGATATAGCAATCAGCCCCAGCATTTT. Translated, it gives CASSRVGGYSNQPQHF.